Listed below are T cell receptor beta chains from one sample, sequenced in a study of T-cell memory formation after mild COVID-19. TCRdb re-called the 5' RACE reads through MiXCR, storing one row per CDR3 protein. The sample lists fewer than 250,000 distinct CDR3 sequences, about 16% occurring once. Sequencing was performed on PBMCs or a T cell subset sorted from them (not recorded which). These receptors were obtained from an adult woman who had mild COVID-19 (a few samples of this study predate the infection). Cell type and time point are not known. Both conserved end residues are part of each CDR3. The D gene is left open where the match is weak. Some rows have no size entry. The others give once, few or many, or a class for an expanded clone.

>NA|TRBV7-8|NA|TRBJ1-1
CASSLRQVRNTEAFF
TGTGCCAGCAGCCTCCGACAAGTCAGGAACACTGAAGCTTTCTTT
>NA|TRBV12-3/TRBV12-4|TRBD1|TRBJ2-1
CASSSGTGTASYNEQFF
TGTGCCAGCAGTTCAGGAACCGGGACAGCTTCCTACAATGAGCAGTTCTTC
>few|TRBV27|TRBD1|TRBJ2-7
CASSPGTGGLAGEQYF
TGTGCCAGCAGTCCCGGGACAGGGGGGTTGGCGGGCGAGCAGTACTTC
>NA|TRBV7-2|TRBD1|TRBJ1-5
CASSIGQGSNQPQHF
TGTGCCAGCAGCATAGGACAGGGGAGCAATCAGCCCCAGCATTTT
>NA|TRBV11-1|NA|TRBJ1-1
CASSFGNTEAFF
TGTGCCAGCAGCTTTGGGAACACTGAAGCTTTCTTT
>many|TRBV5-1|NA|TRBJ2-2
CASSLPSGTGELFF
TGCGCCAGCAGCTTGCCCTCGGGCACCGGGGAGCTGTTTTTT
>many|TRBV5-1|TRBD2|TRBJ2-7
CASSLGLAGSYEQYF
TGCGCCAGCAGCTTGGGTCTAGCGGGGTCCTACGAGCAGTACTTC
>NA|TRBV9|TRBD2|TRBJ2-1
CASSVTRGTMFF
TGTGCCAGCAGCGTAACGCGGGGGACTATGTTCTTC
>many|TRBV20-1|NA|TRBJ2-1
CSASMLAEQFF
TGCAGTGCTAGTATGCTTGCTGAGCAGTTCTTC
>NA|TRBV20-1|NA|TRBJ2-1
CSASNPGEQFF
TGCAGTGCCAGCAACCCGGGTGAGCAGTTCTTC
>NA|TRBV27|TRBD2|TRBJ2-1
CASSWRRTSGEYNEQFF
TGTGCCAGCAGTTGGAGGAGGACTAGCGGAGAATACAATGAGCAGTTCTTC
>NA|TRBV25-1|NA|TRBJ1-1
CASRRGGTRNTEAFF
TGTGCCAGCAGGCGGGGGGGGACAAGGAACACTGAAGCTTTCTTT
>NA|TRBV25-1|TRBD1|TRBJ2-7
CASSAGLGTGTYEQYF
TGTGCCAGCAGTGCAGGGTTGGGGACAGGGACCTACGAGCAGTACTTC
>NA|TRBV5-1|NA|TRBJ2-5
CASSVEEGIWGETQYF
TGCGCCAGCAGCGTTGAGGAGGGGATCTGGGGAGAGACCCAGTACTTC
>few|TRBV5-1|NA|TRBJ2-3
CASSGGRGGVYTDTQYF
TGCGCCAGCAGCGGCGGGCGCGGAGGGGTATACACAGATACGCAGTATTTT
>NA|TRBV20-1|TRBD2|TRBJ2-3
CSARGGGSADTQYF
TGCAGTGCTAGAGGCGGGGGGTCCGCAGATACGCAGTATTTT
>NA|TRBV29-1|TRBD2|TRBJ2-1
CSAAGLVPGEQFF
TGCAGCGCAGCGGGACTAGTCCCCGGTGAGCAGTTCTTC
>NA|TRBV6-2/TRBV6-3|TRBD2|TRBJ2-5
CASSILAGDRETQYF
TGTGCCAGCAGTATCTTAGCGGGGGACCGGGAGACCCAGTACTTC
>few|TRBV27|TRBD2|TRBJ2-5
CASTPGAGGPKTQYF
TGTGCCAGCACCCCAGGAGCGGGAGGGCCGAAGACCCAGTACTTC
>NA|TRBV5-4|NA|TRBJ1-1
CASSLVRDTEAFF
TGTGCCAGCAGCTTGGTGAGGGACACTGAAGCTTTCTTT
>NA|TRBV5-1|NA|TRBJ1-2
CASSLEPRGGGGYTF
TGCGCCAGCAGCTTGGAGCCTCGCGGAGGCGGAGGCTACACCTTC
>few|TRBV2|TRBD1|TRBJ2-7
CASRPQGGGEQYF
TGTGCCAGTCGACCACAGGGGGGAGGCGAGCAGTACTTC
>few|TRBV7-9|TRBD1|TRBJ2-3
CASSLARGQTDTQYF
TGTGCCAGCAGCTTAGCGAGGGGGCAGACAGATACGCAGTATTTT
>NA|TRBV7-2|NA|TRBJ2-5
CASSPQGSPETQYF
TGTGCCAGCAGCCCCCAGGGGTCCCCAGAGACCCAGTACTTC
>NA|TRBV30|NA|TRBJ1-3
CAWSAGLLAGNTIYF
TGTGCCTGGAGTGCTGGGCTTTTAGCTGGAAACACCATATATTTT
>few|TRBV7-9|NA|TRBJ1-2
CASSLFPRLYGYTF
TGTGCCAGCAGCTTATTTCCCAGGCTCTATGGCTACACCTTC
>NA|TRBV5-1|NA|TRBJ2-2
CASSLAVGANTGELFF
TGCGCCAGCAGCTTGGCCGTCGGGGCGAACACCGGGGAGCTGTTTTTT
>NA|TRBV2|NA|TRBJ1-1
CASSEEGTSNTEAFF
TGTGCCAGCAGTGAAGAAGGGACATCGAACACTGAAGCTTTCTTT
>many|TRBV5-1|TRBD1|TRBJ2-7
CASRAGTGDYEQYF
TGCGCCAGCAGGGCCGGGACAGGGGATTACGAGCAGTACTTC
>NA|TRBV5-5|TRBD2|TRBJ2-4
CASSVDLAGSKNIQYF
TGTGCCAGCAGCGTCGACCTAGCGGGAAGCAAAAACATTCAGTACTTC
>NA|TRBV5-1|TRBD2|TRBJ2-3
CASRKLAGGSTSTDTQYF
TGCGCCAGCCGCAAACTAGCGGGAGGTTCAACTAGCACAGATACGCAGTATTTT
>NA|TRBV3-1|NA|TRBJ2-5
CASSQRRGRETQYF
TGTGCCAGCAGCCAACGGAGGGGGCGCGAGACCCAGTACTTC
>NA|TRBV5-1|NA|TRBJ2-3
CASGGLPTTDTQYF
TGCGCCAGCGGGGGACTTCCAACCACAGATACGCAGTATTTT
>few|TRBV5-6|NA|TRBJ2-7
CASSWGGQATGEQYF
TGTGCCAGCAGCTGGGGGGGACAGGCCACCGGCGAGCAGTACTTC
>few|TRBV20-1|TRBD1|TRBJ1-2
CSARAWTGPNYGYTF
TGCAGTGCTAGAGCCTGGACAGGGCCTAACTATGGCTACACCTTC
>many|TRBV5-1|TRBD2|TRBJ2-3
CASSYVGLAGMDTQYF
TGCGCCAGCAGCTACGTGGGACTAGCGGGAATGGATACGCAGTATTTT
>few|TRBV12-3/TRBV12-4|NA|TRBJ1-2
CASSLAGVHGYTF
TGTGCCAGCAGTTTAGCAGGGGTCCATGGCTACACCTTC
>few|TRBV3-1|NA|TRBJ2-1
CASSQGTGLINEQFF
TGTGCCAGCAGCCAGGGAACAGGGTTAATCAATGAGCAGTTCTTC
>NA|TRBV7-9|NA|TRBJ1-2
CASSLIWGGNYGYTF
TGTGCCAGCAGCTTGATCTGGGGCGGTAACTATGGCTACACCTTC
>few|TRBV4-1|NA|TRBJ2-6
CASSQATGYGGANVLTF
TGCGCCAGCAGCCAAGCAACAGGGTATGGTGGGGCCAACGTCCTGACTTTC
>few|TRBV20-1|NA|TRBJ2-6
CSASQGPQGANVLTF
TGCAGTGCCTCACAGGGCCCTCAAGGGGCCAACGTCCTGACTTTC
>few|TRBV20-1|TRBD2|TRBJ2-5
CSAMGLAGAIRETQYF
TGCAGTGCTATGGGACTAGCGGGGGCCATCCGGGAGACCCAGTACTTC
>few|TRBV7-2|TRBD2|TRBJ2-3
CASSSRPGLAQDTQYF
TGTGCCAGCAGCTCCCGCCCCGGACTAGCGCAGGATACGCAGTATTTT
>NA|TRBV20-1|NA|TRBJ1-1
CSARDMGGAAFF
TGCAGTGCTAGAGATATGGGGGGCGCGGCTTTCTTT
>NA|TRBV12-3/TRBV12-4|TRBD2|TRBJ2-1
CASSSPRLAGGRVNEQFF
TGTGCCAGCAGTTCCCCCCGACTAGCGGGGGGGCGGGTCAATGAGCAGTTCTTC
>NA|TRBV6-5|NA|TRBJ1-2
CASRRSGAGYTF
TGTGCCAGCAGGAGGAGCGGGGCTGGCTACACCTTC
>NA|TRBV9|NA|TRBJ1-1
CASSVELVTEAFF
TGTGCCAGCAGCGTAGAACTGGTAACTGAAGCTTTCTTT
>NA|TRBV10-3|NA|TRBJ2-7
CAISEGREQYF
TGTGCCATCAGTGAGGGTAGGGAGCAGTACTTC
>NA|TRBV4-2|TRBD1|TRBJ1-6
CASSPTRTGLNSPLHF
TGTGCCAGCAGCCCGACCCGGACAGGCTTAAATTCACCCCTCCACTTT